A single sample is the source of the 18 T cell receptor beta chains below, sequenced in a study of graft-versus-host responses after intestinal transplantation. Processing was applied to graft tissue in order to liberate intraepithelial and lamina propria lymphocytes. Here immunoSEQ multiplex PCR was the method, and the copy in TCRdb shows in-frame clones only, minus some. The sample holds 3,600 or so clones, over 55% seen once. Material: ileum tissue, obtained 1018 days after intestinal transplantation. Receptors were obtained from a human patient who received an intestinal transplant, so some T cells may come from the graft donor.

The CDR3 reads CATSSKRTRETQYF. In DNA form, the CDR3 reads TGTGCCACCAGCAGCAAAAGGACCCGCGAGACCCAGTACTTC. The chain employs TRBV15 and TRBJ2-5; D not certain. Deletions cut 3 bases from V and 5 bases from J, with 13 bases between. This CDR3 is built from 14 residues. CDR1 and CDR2 (germline): LNHNV, YYDKDF (reference sequence).

V and J are TRBV5-1 and TRBJ2-5; 7 positions match TRBD2. This CDR3 contains 12 residues. The J segment lost 5 bases and the V segment lost 4 bases, leaving 2 bases of the junction unmatched. CDR1 is SGHRS and CDR2 is YFSETQ in the germline V gene. CDR3 amino acids: CASSVGGETQYF. As DNA, the CDR3 is TGCGCCAGCAGCGTCGGGGGGGAGACCCAGTACTTC.

The chain employs TRBV5-6 and TRBJ2-5; 7 nucleotides agree with TRBD2. Germline V gene data show CDR1 as SGHDT and CDR2 as YYEEEE. CDR3 size: 14 residues. V lost 1 base and J lost 1; bases outside the gene matches: 1. Here the CDR3 DNA reads TGTGCCAGCAGCTTGTCGGGGGGCCAAGAGACCCAGTACTTC. Translating it yields CASSLSGGQETQYF.

This chain links TRBV15 with TRBJ2-3; no definite D call. Germline-derived CDR1 and CDR2 are LNHNV and YYDKDF (reference sequence). V lost 6 bases, J lost 5 bases, and 9 bases lay in between. CDR3 length: 12 amino acids. The CDR3 is CATRDLGDTQYF. The CDR3 nucleotides are TGTGCCACCAGGGATTTGGGAGATACGCAGTATTTT.

This clone has only one observation. V gene TRBV7-3 combines with J gene TRBJ2-3; no reliable D call. V lost 5 bases to trimming and J lost 5 bases, with 14 bases between them. Per germline, CDR1 SGHTA and CDR2 FQGTGA. CDR3 length: 14 amino acids. The CDR3: CASSPRGLGDTQYF. The CDR3 DNA is TGTGCCAGCAGCCCCCGAGGTTTGGGAGATACGCAGTATTTT.

The chain links TRBV18 to TRBJ2-6; TRBD2 might be the D (6 bases). CDR1 and CDR2 from the germline V gene are KGHSH and LQKENI. The V gene lost 6 bases and the J gene lost 0 bases, with 18 bases spanning the gap. CDR3 size: 18 residues. The CDR3 loop is CASSPRGLTSSGANVLTF. CDR3 nucleotides: TGTGCCAGCTCCCCGCGGGGACTTACGAGCTCTGGGGCCAACGTCCTGACTTTC.

The gene calls are TRBV6-4 and TRBJ1-6, with TRBD1 matching 8 bases. Germline lookup yields CDR1 MRHNA and CDR2 SNTAGT. The junction had 2 bases not matched to a gene; V was cut back by 3 bases and J by 7 bases. The CDR3 loop spans 14 amino acids. The CDR3 region has the DNA TGTGCCAGCAGTGAACAGGGGGGGAATTCACCCCTCCACTTT. It codes for CASSEQGGNSPLHF.

This clone was found once. This chain connects TRBV15 to TRBJ1-5; D is unresolved. Germline values: CDR1 LNHNV, CDR2 YYDKDF (reference sequence). The CDR3 is made up of 14 amino acids. Trimming took 0 bases from V and 6 from J, leaving 9 bases between them. The CDR3 DNA reads as TGTGCCACCAGCAGAGATGGTACGGGTCAGCCCCAGCATTTT. It is translated as CATSRDGTGQPQHF.

The chain is built from TRBV12-5 and TRBJ2-1, with D hard to call. The V and J ends lost 6 bases and 4 bases respectively, with 13 bases between them. CDR1 and CDR2 from the germline V gene are LGHNT and FRNRAP. The CDR3 has 14 amino acids. Here the CDR3 reads CASGPPGQYNEQFF. The CDR3, as DNA: TGTGCTAGTGGGCCCCCGGGCCAGTACAATGAGCAGTTCTTC.

The gene calls are TRBV5-1 and TRBJ1-2; tentative D call: TRBD1 (6 bases). The germline gives CDR1 SGHRS, CDR2 YFSETQ. Deletions cut 4 bases from V and 1 base from J, with 17 bases between. This CDR3 is 16 amino acids long. CDR3 loop: CASSPQMDSYNYGYTF. In DNA, the CDR3 is TGCGCCAGCAGCCCCCAGATGGACAGTTATAACTATGGCTACACCTTC.

The sample holds a few counts of this clone. The rearrangement uses TRBV19 and TRBJ1-4; 9 bases match TRBD1. The CDR3 has 14 residues. V was pared by 6 bases and J by 8 bases, with 7 bases of the junction left unmatched. Germline assignment: CDR1 LNHDA and CDR2 SQIVND (reference sequence). CDR3 amino acids: CASRTTGGEEKLFF. As DNA, the CDR3 is TGTGCCAGTAGGACGACAGGGGGAGAAGAAAAACTGTTTTTT.

This clone has a single count. This chain connects TRBV28 to TRBJ1-1; perhaps TRBD1 as D (5 bases). With 1 base removed from V and 4 bases from J, the gap between germline ends came to 7 bases. CDR1 is MDHEN, CDR2 SYDVKM, per germline. The CDR3 is 13 amino acids. The CDR3 is CASSLLGVTEAFF. The DNA for the CDR3 is TGTGCCAGCAGTTTATTAGGGGTCACTGAAGCTTTCTTT. Full variable domain (rest looked up from reference TRBV28 and TRBJ1-1): DVKVTQSSRYLVKRTGEKVFLECVQDMDHENMFWYRQDPGLGLRLIYFSYDVKMKEKGDIPEGYSVSREKKERFSLILESASTNQTSMYLCASSLLGVTEAFFGQGTRLTVV.

The chain combines TRBV5-4 with TRBJ2-7, with D possibly being TRBD1 (7 bases). Per the germline V gene, CDR1 is SGHNT and CDR2 is YYREEE (reference sequence). This CDR3 is built from 14 residues. Trimming left V 4 bases short and J 7 bases short, with 18 bases between. CDR3 sequence: CASSRAGQLFEQYF. The CDR3 DNA follows: TGTGCCAGCAGCCGGGCGGGACAGCTTTTTGAGCAGTACTTC.

This chain joins TRBV7-9 and TRBJ1-2; weak D call: TRBD1 (5 bases). This CDR3 has 15 amino acids. Germline V gene lookup returns CDR1 SEHNR and CDR2 FQNEAQ (reference sequence). V shed 1 base and J shed 1 base, with 10 bases lying between them. CDR3 bases: TGTGCCAGCAGCTTAGGGGACCTAAATAACTATGGCTACACCTTC. It encodes CASSLGDLNNYGYTF.

This CDR3 is CSAGRGGNTEAFF. CDR3 nucleotides: TGCAGCGCGGGAAGAGGAGGGAACACTGAAGCTTTCTTT. The gene calls are TRBV29-1 and TRBJ1-1; D is uncertain. V lost 7 bases to trimming and J lost 1 base, with 13 bases between them. Germline loops: CDR1 SQVTM, CDR2 ANQGSEA. The CDR3 spans 13 residues.

V and J are TRBV5-1 and TRBJ2-7; no clear D. Trimming left V 0 bases short and J 4 bases short, with 8 bases between. Germline CDR1 reads SGHRS; CDR2 reads YFSETQ. The CDR3 sequence is 13 residues long. This CDR3 reads CASSLDGAYEQYF. DNA for the CDR3: TGCGCCAGCAGCTTGGACGGTGCGTACGAGCAGTACTTC.

This chain links TRBV27 with TRBJ1-4; D possibly corresponds to TRBD1 (6 bases). The CDR3 runs 14 residues. Trimming took 2 bases from V and 3 from J, leaving 7 bases between them. CDR1 and CDR2 (germline): MNHEY, SMNVEV (reference sequence). The CDR3: CASSLAGANEKLFF. CDR3 bases: TGTGCCAGCAGTTTAGCAGGGGCTAATGAAAAACTGTTTTTT.

This sequence joins TRBV9 and TRBJ1-1; no clear D. This CDR3 has 14 residues. Per the germline V gene, CDR1 is SGDLS and CDR2 is YYNGEE. V lost 0 bases to trimming and J lost 2 bases, with 8 bases between them. This chain's CDR3 is CASSVAPLNTEAFF. The CDR3 DNA reads TGTGCCAGCAGCGTAGCTCCGCTCAACACTGAAGCTTTCTTT.